A single T cell receptor (beta chain) is shown here with its context. This table comes from immunoSEQ multiplex PCR, and its TCRdb copy is limited to in-frame clones, with some not included. The table lists just under 95,000 clones, roughly 92% of them singletons. These data are taken from a study of T cell changes during pregnancy in multiple sclerosis. V was cut by 1 base and J by 7 bases, with 16 bases left in between. Germline assignment: CDR1 LNHDA and CDR2 SQIVND (reference sequence). The CDR3 loop spans 16 amino acids. This clonotype was obtained from a female donor with multiple sclerosis, enrolled in a pregnancy study. This sequence joins TRBV19 and TRBJ2-2, with D possibly matching TRBD1 (5 bases). The source was peripheral blood, collected in the first trimester of pregnancy. The CDR3 region is CASSIVTGLRGGELFF. The CDR3 nucleotides read TGTGCCAGTAGTATAGTCACAGGTTTACGAGGCGGGGAGCTGTTTTTT.